This T cell receptor (beta chain) was retrieved from a study of T cell responses to AZD1222 COVID-19 vaccine. Profiling relied on immunoSEQ multiplex PCR, and the TCRdb table lists in-frame clones only, not all of them. The data show fewer than 150,000 clones, roughly nine tenths seen once. A remark on this clone: Antigen unknown.

Germline lookup yields CDR1 MNHEY and CDR2 SMNVEV (reference sequence). V lost 4 bases and J lost 1; bases outside the gene matches: 0. There are 13 residues in the CDR3. General observations from the study: Clonal diversity was possibly underestimated, and the donors were mostly white British, with more females. Repertoire sampling was restricted to post-peak T cell response timepoints. Spike was spanned by vaccine-associated CD4 TCRs, with dominance at 160-218 and 743-854.

The sample in question was peripheral blood, obtained 28 days after the second AZD1222 dose. The sequence derives from an adult who received the AZD1222 COVID-19 vaccine. The V call is TRBV27, the J call TRBJ1-1, with 7 bases lining up with TRBD1. The CDR3 sequence is CASSWDRNTEAFF. The CDR3 coding sequence is TGTGCCAGCAGTTGGGACAGGAACACTGAAGCTTTCTTT.